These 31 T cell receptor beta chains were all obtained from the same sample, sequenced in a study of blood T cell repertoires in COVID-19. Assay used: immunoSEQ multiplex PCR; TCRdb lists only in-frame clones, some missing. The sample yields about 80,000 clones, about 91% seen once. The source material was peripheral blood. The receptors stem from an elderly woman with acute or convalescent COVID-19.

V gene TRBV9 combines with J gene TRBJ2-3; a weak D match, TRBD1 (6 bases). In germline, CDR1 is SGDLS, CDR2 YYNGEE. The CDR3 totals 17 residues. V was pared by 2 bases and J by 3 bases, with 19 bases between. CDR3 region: CASSVDLAGAGTDTQYF. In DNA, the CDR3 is TGTGCCAGCAGCGTGGACCTAGCAGGGGCTGGAACAGATACGCAGTATTTT. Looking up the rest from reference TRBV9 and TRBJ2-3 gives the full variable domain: DSGVTQTPKHLITATGQRVTLRCSPRSGDLSVYWYQQSLDQGLQFLIQYYNGEERAKGNILERFSAQQFPDLHSELNLSSLELGDSALYFCASSVDLAGAGTDTQYFGPGTRLTVL.

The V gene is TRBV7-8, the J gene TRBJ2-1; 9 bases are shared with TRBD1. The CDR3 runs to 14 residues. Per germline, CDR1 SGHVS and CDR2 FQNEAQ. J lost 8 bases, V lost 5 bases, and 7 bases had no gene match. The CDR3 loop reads CASSPRTGEDEQFF. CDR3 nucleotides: TGTGCCAGCAGCCCTCGGACAGGGGAAGATGAGCAGTTCTTC.

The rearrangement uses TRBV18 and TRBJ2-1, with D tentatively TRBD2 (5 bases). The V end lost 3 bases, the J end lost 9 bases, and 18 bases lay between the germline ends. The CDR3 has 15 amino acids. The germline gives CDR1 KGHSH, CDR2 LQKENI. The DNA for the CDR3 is TGTGCCAGCTCACCTACCGGGCCCATTGGAGGTGAGCAGTTCTTC. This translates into CASSPTGPIGGEQFF.

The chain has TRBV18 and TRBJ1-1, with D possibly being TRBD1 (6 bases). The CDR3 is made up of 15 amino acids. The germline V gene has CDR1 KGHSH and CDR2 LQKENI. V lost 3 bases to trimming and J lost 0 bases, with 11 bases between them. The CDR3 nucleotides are TGTGCCAGCTCACCTTGGGGGCAGATGAACACTGAAGCTTTCTTT. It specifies CASSPWGQMNTEAFF.

Here the CDR3 reads CAISDPGQGYEQYF. The CDR3 nucleotides are TGTGCCATCAGTGATCCGGGACAAGGCTACGAGCAGTACTTC. The genes are TRBV10-3 and TRBJ2-7; possible D gene TRBD1, 6 bases. The CDR3 runs to 14 residues. V gave up 3 bases and J gave up 3 bases, with 12 bases separating them. Looked up from germline, CDR1 is ENHRY and CDR2 is SYGVKD.

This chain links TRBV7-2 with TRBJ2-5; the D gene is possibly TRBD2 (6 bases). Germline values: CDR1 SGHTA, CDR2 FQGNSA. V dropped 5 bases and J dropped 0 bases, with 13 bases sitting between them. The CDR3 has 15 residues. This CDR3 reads CASSKPGGHQETQYF. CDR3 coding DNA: TGTGCCAGCAGCAAGCCCGGGGGTCACCAAGAGACCCAGTACTTC.

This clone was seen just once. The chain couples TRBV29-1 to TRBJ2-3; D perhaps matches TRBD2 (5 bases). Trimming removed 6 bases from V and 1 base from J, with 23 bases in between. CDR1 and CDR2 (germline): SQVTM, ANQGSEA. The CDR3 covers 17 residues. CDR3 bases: TGCAGCGTCGGTAGTCTAGCCGGATTTGTTGGCACAGATACGCAGTATTTT. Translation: CSVGSLAGFVGTDTQYF.

For the CDR3, the DNA is TGTGCCAGCTCCGCTTCAAAGGGGCTAAGCGGCTACACCTTC. Translating gives CASSASKGLSGYTF. V and J are TRBV5-4 and TRBJ1-2; TRBD1 might be the D (5 bases). The germline V gene has CDR1 SGHNT and CDR2 YYREEE (reference sequence). V was shortened by 7 bases and J by 8 bases, with 21 bases between the two germline ends. The CDR3 has 14 residues.

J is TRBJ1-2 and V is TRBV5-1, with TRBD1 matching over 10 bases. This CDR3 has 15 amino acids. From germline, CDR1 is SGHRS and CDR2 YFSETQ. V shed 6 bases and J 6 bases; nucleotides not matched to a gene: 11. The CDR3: CASMLDLTGGHGYTF. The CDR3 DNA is TGCGCCAGCATGCTAGATCTGACAGGGGGCCATGGCTACACCTTC.

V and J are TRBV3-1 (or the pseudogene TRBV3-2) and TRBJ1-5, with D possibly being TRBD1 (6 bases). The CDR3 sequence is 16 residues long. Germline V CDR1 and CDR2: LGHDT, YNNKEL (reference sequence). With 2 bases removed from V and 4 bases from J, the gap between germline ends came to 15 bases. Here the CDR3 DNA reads TGTGCCAGCAGCCAATCCTTGGGAGGGGGAAATCAGCCCCAGCATTTT. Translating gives CASSQSLGGGNQPQHF.

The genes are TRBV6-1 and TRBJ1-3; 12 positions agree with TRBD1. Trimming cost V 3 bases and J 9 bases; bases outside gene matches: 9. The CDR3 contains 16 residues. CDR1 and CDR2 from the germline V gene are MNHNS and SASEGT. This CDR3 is CASSDLGTGGPRTIYF. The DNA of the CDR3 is TGTGCCAGCAGTGATCTTGGGACAGGGGGCCCTCGCACCATATATTTT.

CDR3 loop: CASSYGTSALRRGYEQYF. The CDR3 nucleotides read TGTGCCAGCAGCTACGGGACTAGCGCGCTCCGAAGAGGCTACGAGCAGTACTTC. V is TRBV5-6 and J is TRBJ2-7, with TRBD2 identical over 10 bases. This CDR3 comprises 18 residues. Germline-derived CDR1 and CDR2 are SGHDT and YYEEEE. J was trimmed by 3 bases and V by 3 bases; bases with no gene match: 15.

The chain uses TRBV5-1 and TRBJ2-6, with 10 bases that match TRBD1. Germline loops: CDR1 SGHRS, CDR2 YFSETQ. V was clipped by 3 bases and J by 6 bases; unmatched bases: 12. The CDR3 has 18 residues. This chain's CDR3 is CASSSDSTGGGEANVLTF. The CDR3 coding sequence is TGCGCCAGCAGCTCCGACTCGACAGGGGGCGGAGAGGCCAACGTCCTGACTTTC.

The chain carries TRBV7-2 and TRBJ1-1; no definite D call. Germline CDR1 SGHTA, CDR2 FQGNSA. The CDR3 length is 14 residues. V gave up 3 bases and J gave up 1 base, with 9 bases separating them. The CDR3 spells CASSFGVRNTEAFF. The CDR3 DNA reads TGTGCCAGCAGCTTCGGAGTAAGGAACACTGAAGCTTTCTTT.

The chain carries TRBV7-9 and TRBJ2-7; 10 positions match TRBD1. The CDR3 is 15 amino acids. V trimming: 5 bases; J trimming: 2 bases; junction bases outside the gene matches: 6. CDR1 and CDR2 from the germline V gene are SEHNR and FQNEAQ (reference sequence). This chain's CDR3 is CASSPGQGVTYEQYF. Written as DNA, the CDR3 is TGTGCCAGCAGCCCCGGACAGGGGGTTACCTACGAGCAGTACTTC.

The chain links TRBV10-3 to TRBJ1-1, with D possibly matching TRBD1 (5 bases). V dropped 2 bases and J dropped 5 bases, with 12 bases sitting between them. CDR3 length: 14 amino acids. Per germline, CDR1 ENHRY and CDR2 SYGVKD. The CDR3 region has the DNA TGTGCCATCAGTGAGAGGCAGGGAGGGACTGAAGCTTTCTTT. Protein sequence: CAISERQGGTEAFF.

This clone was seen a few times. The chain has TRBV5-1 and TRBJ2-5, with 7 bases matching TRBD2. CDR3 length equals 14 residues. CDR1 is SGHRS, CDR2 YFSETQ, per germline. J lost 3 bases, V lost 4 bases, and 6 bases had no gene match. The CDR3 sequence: CASSRGEGEETQYF. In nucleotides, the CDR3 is TGCGCCAGCAGCAGAGGGGAGGGAGAAGAGACCCAGTACTTC.

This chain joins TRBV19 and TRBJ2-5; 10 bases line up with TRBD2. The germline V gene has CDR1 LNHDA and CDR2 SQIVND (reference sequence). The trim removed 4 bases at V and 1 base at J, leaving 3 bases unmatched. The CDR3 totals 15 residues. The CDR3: CASSTGLATQETQYF. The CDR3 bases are TGTGCCAGTAGTACGGGACTAGCGACCCAAGAGACCCAGTACTTC.

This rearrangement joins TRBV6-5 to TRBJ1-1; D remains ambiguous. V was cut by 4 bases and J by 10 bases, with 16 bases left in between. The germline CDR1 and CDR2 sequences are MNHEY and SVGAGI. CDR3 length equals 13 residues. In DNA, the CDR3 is TGTGCCAGCAGTTCCGGGAGAGGCAGTGGAGCTTTCTTT. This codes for CASSSGRGSGAFF.

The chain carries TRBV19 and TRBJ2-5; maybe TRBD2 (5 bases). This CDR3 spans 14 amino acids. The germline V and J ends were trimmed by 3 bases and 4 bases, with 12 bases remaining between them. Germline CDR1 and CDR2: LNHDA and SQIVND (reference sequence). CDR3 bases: TGTGCCAGTAGTATCCCGGCAGGAGGAGAGACCCAGTACTTC. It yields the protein CASSIPAGGETQYF. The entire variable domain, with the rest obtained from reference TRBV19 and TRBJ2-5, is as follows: DGGITQSPKYLFRKEGQNVTLSCEQNLNHDAMYWYRQDPGQGLRLIYYSQIVNDFQKGDIAEGYSVSREKKESFPLTVTSAQKNPTAFYLCASSIPAGGETQYFGPGTRLLVL.

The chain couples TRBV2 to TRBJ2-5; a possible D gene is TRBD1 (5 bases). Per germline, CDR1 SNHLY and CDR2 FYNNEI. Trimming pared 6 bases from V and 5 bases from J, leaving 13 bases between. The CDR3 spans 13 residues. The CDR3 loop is CASRAQGEETQYF. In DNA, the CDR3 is TGTGCCAGCAGGGCCCAGGGTGAGGAGACCCAGTACTTC.

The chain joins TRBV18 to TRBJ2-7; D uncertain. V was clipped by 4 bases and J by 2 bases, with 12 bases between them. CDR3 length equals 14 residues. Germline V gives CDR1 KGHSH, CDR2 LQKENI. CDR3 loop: CASSRAGETYEQYF. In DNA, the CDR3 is TGTGCCAGCTCACGGGCTGGCGAAACCTACGAGCAGTACTTC.

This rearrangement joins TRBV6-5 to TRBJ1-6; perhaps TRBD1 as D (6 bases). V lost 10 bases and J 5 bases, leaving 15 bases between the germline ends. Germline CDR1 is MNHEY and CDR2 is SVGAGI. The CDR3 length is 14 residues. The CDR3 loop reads CATHQGSNNSPLHF. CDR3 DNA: TGTGCCACACATCAGGGGTCGAATAATTCACCCCTCCACTTT.

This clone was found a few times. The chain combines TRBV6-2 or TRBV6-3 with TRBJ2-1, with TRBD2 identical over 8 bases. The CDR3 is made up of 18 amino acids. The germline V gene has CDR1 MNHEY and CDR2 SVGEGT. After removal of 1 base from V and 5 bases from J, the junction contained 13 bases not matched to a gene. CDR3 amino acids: CASSYWGSWRGANNEQFF. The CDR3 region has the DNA TGTGCCAGCAGTTACTGGGGCTCATGGCGGGGGGCTAACAATGAGCAGTTCTTC.

The CDR3 sequence is CASSIVVGGSGYTF. CDR3 DNA sequence: TGTGCCAGTAGTATAGTAGTAGGAGGGTCCGGCTACACCTTC. The genes are TRBV19 and TRBJ1-2; D unresolved. The CDR3 length is 14 residues. Trimming stripped 1 base from V and 8 bases from J, with 14 bases between. Per germline, CDR1 LNHDA and CDR2 SQIVND (reference sequence). The complete variable domain, with remaining parts taken from reference TRBV19 and TRBJ1-2, reads DGGITQSPKYLFRKEGQNVTLSCEQNLNHDAMYWYRQDPGQGLRLIYYSQIVNDFQKGDIAEGYSVSREKKESFPLTVTSAQKNPTAFYLCASSIVVGGSGYTFGSGTRLTVV.

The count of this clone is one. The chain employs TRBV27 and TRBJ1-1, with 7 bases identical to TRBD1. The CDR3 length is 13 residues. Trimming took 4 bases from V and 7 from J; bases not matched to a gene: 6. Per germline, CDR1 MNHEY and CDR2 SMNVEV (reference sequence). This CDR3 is CASSSDRVREAFF. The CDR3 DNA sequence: TGTGCCAGCAGTTCCGACAGGGTCCGTGAAGCTTTCTTT.

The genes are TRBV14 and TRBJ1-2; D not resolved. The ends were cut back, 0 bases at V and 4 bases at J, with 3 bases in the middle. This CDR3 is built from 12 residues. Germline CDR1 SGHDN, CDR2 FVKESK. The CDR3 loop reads CASSQDRYGYTF. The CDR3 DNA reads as TGTGCCAGCAGCCAAGACCGCTATGGCTACACCTTC.

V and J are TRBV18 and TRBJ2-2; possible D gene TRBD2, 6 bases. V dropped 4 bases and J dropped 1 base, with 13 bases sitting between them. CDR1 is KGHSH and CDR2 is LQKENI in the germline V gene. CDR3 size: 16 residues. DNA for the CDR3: TGTGCCAGCTCACTCGGGATAGCGGAGAACACCGGGGAGCTGTTTTTT. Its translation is CASSLGIAENTGELFF.

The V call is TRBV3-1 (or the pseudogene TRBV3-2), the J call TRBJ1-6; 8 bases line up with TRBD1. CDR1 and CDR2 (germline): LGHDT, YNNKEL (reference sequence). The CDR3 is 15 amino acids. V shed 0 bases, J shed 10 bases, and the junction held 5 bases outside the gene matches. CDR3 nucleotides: TGTGCCAGCAGCCAAGAGGACAGGGAGAGCTCACCCCTCCACTTT. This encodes CASSQEDRESSPLHF.

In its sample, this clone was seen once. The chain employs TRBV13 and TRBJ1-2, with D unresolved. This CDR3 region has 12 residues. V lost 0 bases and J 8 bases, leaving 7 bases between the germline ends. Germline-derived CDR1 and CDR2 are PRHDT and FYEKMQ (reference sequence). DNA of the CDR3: TGTGCCAGCAGCTTAGGCATGAGAGGCTACACCTTC. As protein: CASSLGMRGYTF.

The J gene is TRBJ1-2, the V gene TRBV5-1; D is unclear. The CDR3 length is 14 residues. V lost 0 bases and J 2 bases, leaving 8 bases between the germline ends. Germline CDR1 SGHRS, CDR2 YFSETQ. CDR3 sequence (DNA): TGCGCCAGCAGCTTGGGGCACCTCAACTATGGCTACACCTTC. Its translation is CASSLGHLNYGYTF.